One and the same sample provided the 7 T cell receptor beta chains below, sequenced in a study of cytomegalovirus exposure and HLA in healthy donors. Libraries were prepared by immunoSEQ multiplex PCR; TCRdb keeps only in-frame clonotypes and omits some of them. Among some 170,000 clones listed, 95% to 97% were seen once. The sample consisted of PBMCs. The receptors shown here come from a woman younger than 35 in good health and CMV-seronegative.

This chain joins TRBV15 and TRBJ1-1; 10 nucleotides match TRBD1. Germline assignment: CDR1 LNHNV and CDR2 YYDKDF (reference sequence). The length of the CDR3 is 15 residues. Trimming at V came to 3 bases and at J to 0 bases, leaving 1 base not matched to a gene. This CDR3 is CATSRDRGLNTEAFF. DNA for the CDR3: TGTGCCACCAGCAGGGACAGGGGGTTGAACACTGAAGCTTTCTTT.

The chain uses TRBV27 and TRBJ2-7, with 8 bases matching TRBD2. The CDR3 runs to 16 residues. The germline V gene encodes CDR1 MNHEY and CDR2 SMNVEV (reference sequence). Trimming took 4 bases from V and 1 from J; bases not matched to a gene: 9. The CDR3 here is CASSSSGGFPSYEQYF. The CDR3 DNA is TGTGCCAGCAGTTCAAGCGGGGGATTCCCGTCCTACGAGCAGTACTTC.

V gene TRBV9 combines with J gene TRBJ1-3, with D possibly being TRBD1 (5 bases). The CDR3 spans 15 residues. The V end was cut by 5 bases, the J end by 4 bases, with 16 bases between. Germline V gene lookup returns CDR1 SGDLS and CDR2 YYNGEE. CDR3 sequence (DNA): TGTGCCAGCAGTGATAGCCGGGAGGGGGGAAACACCATATATTTT. Protein sequence: CASSDSREGGNTIYF. The full variable domain, rest sourced from reference TRBV9 and TRBJ1-3, is DSGVTQTPKHLITATGQRVTLRCSPRSGDLSVYWYQQSLDQGLQFLIQYYNGEERAKGNILERFSAQQFPDLHSELNLSSLELGDSALYFCASSDSREGGNTIYFGEGSWLTVV.

This sequence joins TRBV18 and TRBJ2-4; 7 bases match TRBD1. The trim removed 4 bases at V and 0 bases at J, leaving 18 bases unmatched. Germline V gives CDR1 KGHSH, CDR2 LQKENI. The length of the CDR3 is 20 residues. CDR3 DNA sequence: TGTGCCAGCTCACAAGGCATCGGGTCAGGGGGAACCAAAGCCAAAAACATTCAGTACTTC. Translated: CASSQGIGSGGTKAKNIQYF.

The chain couples TRBV7-2 to TRBJ2-7, with D perhaps matching TRBD2 (6 bases). V was clipped by 2 bases and J by 2 bases, with 10 bases between them. This CDR3 has 14 residues. Germline values: CDR1 SGHTA, CDR2 FQGNSA. In DNA form, the CDR3 reads TGTGCCAGCAGCTTACCGCGGGGACCCTACGAGCAGTACTTC. The encoded protein is CASSLPRGPYEQYF.

The rearrangement links TRBV10-3 to TRBJ1-1; D is ambiguous. The CDR3 runs 13 residues. CDR1 and CDR2 (germline): ENHRY, SYGVKD. Deletions cut 3 bases from V and 8 bases from J, with 13 bases between. CDR3 sequence reads: CAISETSEPEAFF. The CDR3 bases are TGTGCCATCAGTGAAACTTCCGAGCCCGAAGCTTTCTTT.

This sequence joins TRBV27 and TRBJ1-2; possibly TRBD1 for D (5 bases). Trimming left V 6 bases short and J 0 bases short, with 14 bases between. The CDR3 length is 15 residues. In germline, CDR1 is MNHEY, CDR2 SMNVEV (reference sequence). CDR3 protein: CASRPLQGPNYGYTF. DNA for the CDR3: TGTGCCAGCAGACCCCTCCAGGGTCCTAACTATGGCTACACCTTC.